The 24 T cell receptor beta chains reported below all come from one sample, sequenced in a study of radiation and T cells in renal cell carcinoma. Time point denoted: baseline pretreatment blood. Treatment denoted: 15 Gy SBRT to primary tumor, nephrectomy 4 weeks later. Generated by immunoSEQ multiplex PCR, the TCRdb table keeps only in-frame clones and is missing some. The table shows some 140,000 clones, with around nine tenths occurring only once. Sequences were derived from blood, sampled from a patient whose treatment included radiotherapy and nephrectomy. The source of these receptors is a woman aged 45-60 years with renal cell carcinoma.

The chain is built from TRBV19 and TRBJ2-2; D is perhaps TRBD2 (5 bases). Trimming stripped 3 bases from V and 4 bases from J, with 24 bases between. Germline V lookup: CDR1 LNHDA, CDR2 SQIVND (reference sequence). This CDR3 comprises 19 residues. The CDR3: CASSIDPAGLERGTGELFF. CDR3 nucleotide sequence: TGTGCCAGTAGTATCGATCCGGCAGGTTTAGAACGGGGCACCGGGGAGCTGTTTTTT.

The chain joins TRBV11-1 to TRBJ2-7, with D possibly matching TRBD2 (5 bases). The CDR3 contains 14 residues. V gave up 5 bases and J gave up 3 bases, with 14 bases separating them. Germline lookup yields CDR1 SGHAT and CDR2 FQDESV (reference sequence). The CDR3 DNA is TGTGCCAGCAGCCTCTCCTCACTAGTCTACGAGCAGTACTTC. Amino acid sequence: CASSLSSLVYEQYF.

V usage is TRBV23-1 and J usage is TRBJ1-2; D may be TRBD1 (6 bases). TRBV23-1 has ORF status, its function being uncertain. Trimming took 1 base from V and 7 from J, leaving 16 bases between them. CDR3 size: 15 residues. As DNA, the CDR3 is TGCGCCAGCAGTCAATACCGGGGGCGCTTTGGTGGCTACACCTTC. Translation: CASSQYRGRFGGYTF.

The rearrangement links TRBV2 to TRBJ2-7; no reliable D call. The CDR3 loop spans 13 amino acids. The germline V gene has CDR1 SNHLY and CDR2 FYNNEI. Trimming removed 6 bases from V and 3 bases from J, with 12 bases in between. The chain's CDR3 is CASSPNVGYEQYF. CDR3 in DNA: TGTGCCAGCAGCCCCAACGTTGGCTACGAGCAGTACTTC. The full variable domain, completed using reference TRBV2 and TRBJ2-7, is EPEVTQTPSHQVTQMGQEVILRCVPISNHLYFYWYRQILGQKVEFLVSFYNNEISEKSEIFDDQFSVERPDGSNFTLKIRSTKLEDSAMYFCASSPNVGYEQYFGPGTRLTVT.

This clone was picked up one time. V is TRBV7-2 and J is TRBJ2-5; 8 bases line up with TRBD2. Unmatched junction bases numbered 11, after V lost 3 bases and J lost 8 bases. The CDR3 extends over 15 amino acids. The V gene's germline CDR1 is SGHTA and CDR2 FQGNSA. CDR3 nucleotides: TGTGCCAGCAGCTTCCGAGCGGGGGACCTAGTAACCCAGTACTTC. This translates into CASSFRAGDLVTQYF.

This chain joins TRBV10-3 and TRBJ2-3, with D perhaps assigned TRBD1 or TRBD2 (6 bases each). V lost 3 bases, J lost 1 base, and 14 bases lay in between. The length of the CDR3 is 16 residues. CDR1 is ENHRY, CDR2 SYGVKD, per germline. CDR3 coding DNA: TGTGCCATCAGTGAAGGGGTTAGGGGGGGCACAGATACGCAGTATTTT. Translated: CAISEGVRGGTDTQYF.

The chain's CDR3 is CASSVDDPGSYTF. In DNA form, the CDR3 reads TGTGCCAGCAGCGTAGATGACCCAGGGAGCTACACCTTC. The chain has TRBV9 and TRBJ1-2; D is possibly TRBD1 (5 bases). Looked up from germline, CDR1 is SGDLS and CDR2 is YYNGEE. This CDR3 has 13 residues. Trimming removed 0 bases at V and 9 bases at J, with 12 bases between.

The chain carries TRBV6-4 and TRBJ2-3; D gene ambiguous. The germline V gene has CDR1 MRHNA and CDR2 SNTAGT. The CDR3 spans 14 residues. V was clipped by 2 bases and J by 3 bases, with 9 bases between them. The CDR3 reads CASSDRVWTDTQYF. DNA of the CDR3: TGTGCCAGCAGTGACAGGGTATGGACAGATACGCAGTATTTT.

The chain uses TRBV5-4 and TRBJ1-2; TRBD1 is a possible D gene (6 bases). The germline V and J ends were trimmed by 3 bases and 3 bases, with 12 bases remaining between them. Germline V gene lookup returns CDR1 SGHNT and CDR2 YYREEE (reference sequence). The CDR3 runs 14 residues. Here the CDR3 DNA reads TGTGCCAGCAGCTCAGACCAGGGGTACTATGGCTACACCTTC. Residues: CASSSDQGYYGYTF.

This chain uses TRBV5-6 with TRBJ2-2; TRBD2 matches at 8 bases. Trimming removed 0 bases from V and 5 bases from J; junction bases left unmatched: 12. The length of the CDR3 is 18 residues. Germline CDR1 reads SGHDT; CDR2 reads YYEEEE. The chain's CDR3 is CASSLVGSGGPGTGELFF. In DNA, the CDR3 is TGTGCCAGCAGCTTGGTAGGGAGCGGGGGCCCGGGGACCGGGGAGCTGTTTTTT.

A note on this clone: Other DNA sequences in the sample encode the same CDR3. The chain combines TRBV18 with TRBJ2-7; D uncertain. V lost 2 bases to trimming and J lost 5 bases, with 7 bases between them. In germline, CDR1 is KGHSH, CDR2 LQKENI. This CDR3 spans 12 amino acids. The CDR3 is CASSPRRDEQYF. CDR3 in DNA: TGTGCCAGCTCACCAAGAAGAGACGAGCAGTACTTC.

This chain connects TRBV30 to TRBJ2-7; D gene uncertain. The V and J ends lost 0 bases and 6 bases respectively, with 6 bases between them. The germline gives CDR1 GTSNPN, CDR2 SVGIG (reference sequence). The CDR3 totals 11 residues. CDR3 DNA: TGTGCCTGGAGTGTAGTCTTCGAGCAGTACTTC. As protein: CAWSVVFEQYF. Variable domain in full (rest from reference TRBV30 and TRBJ2-7): SQTIHQWPATLVQPVGSPLSLECTVEGTSNPNLYWYRQAAGRGLQLLFYSVGIGQISSEVPQNLSASRPQDRQFILSSKKLLLSDSGFYLCAWSVVFEQYFGPGTRLTVT.

This clone came up a few times. This sample includes further DNA sequences coding for the same CDR3. The chain recombines TRBV6-5 with TRBJ1-1; D remains ambiguous. V lost 2 bases and J lost 1, with 5 bases in between. This CDR3 spans 13 amino acids. The germline CDR1 and CDR2 sequences are MNHEY and SVGAGI. The CDR3 nucleotides read TGTGCCAGCAGTTACAGGGCGAACACTGAAGCTTTCTTT. Translation: CASSYRANTEAFF.

The V gene is TRBV15, the J gene TRBJ2-1, with a weak D call TRBD1 (5 bases). This CDR3 contains 14 residues. Trimming shortened V by 2 bases and J by 4 bases, and 9 bases separated the two germline ends. Germline loops: CDR1 LNHNV, CDR2 YYDKDF (reference sequence). CDR3 in amino acids: CATSRTTVYNEQFF. The CDR3 DNA reads TGTGCCACCAGCAGAACGACAGTGTACAATGAGCAGTTCTTC.

The chain joins TRBV9 to TRBJ1-1; no definite D call. The CDR3 has 14 residues. CDR1 and CDR2 from the germline V gene are SGDLS and YYNGEE. V gave up 3 bases and J gave up 0 bases, with 9 bases separating them. CDR3 sequence: CASSARTVNTEAFF. In DNA form, the CDR3 reads TGTGCCAGCAGCGCACGGACGGTGAACACTGAAGCTTTCTTT.

This chain links TRBV29-1 with TRBJ2-1, with 9 bases identical to TRBD1. With V trimmed by 7 bases and J by 3 bases, 4 bases remained unmatched. Germline CDR1 and CDR2: SQVTM and ANQGSEA. The CDR3 is 13 residues long. This CDR3 reads CSAKGQGYNEQFF. The CDR3 nucleotides are TGCAGCGCGAAGGGACAGGGCTACAATGAGCAGTTCTTC.

Concerning this clone: No conserved phenylalanine or tryptophan is present at the end of the CDR3, so a read error is the likely explanation. Because the CDR3's place on the DNA is in doubt, the DNA is left out and the CDR3 is given as listed by TCRdb. The rearrangement uses TRBV28 and TRBJ1-2; TRBD1, as called in the table, went unchecked against the DNA. The CDR3 spans 14 amino acids, including both terminal residues. The germline CDR1 and CDR2 sequences are MDHEN and SYDVKM. CDR3 in amino acids: CASHPAPVPVHTQV.

This chain connects TRBV7-9 to TRBJ1-3; TRBD1 aligns across 8 bases. CDR1 is SEHNR and CDR2 is FQNEAQ in the germline V gene (reference sequence). Losses at the gene ends were 2 bases for V and 2 bases for J; bases not matched to a gene: 2. This CDR3 spans 15 amino acids. The CDR3 DNA reads TGTGCCAGCAGCTTACCACAGGGGGCTGGAAACACCATATATTTT. Its translation: CASSLPQGAGNTIYF.

This chain links TRBV18 with TRBJ2-7, with D possibly being TRBD1 (5 bases). V lost 2 bases and J 2 bases, leaving 13 bases between the germline ends. CDR1 and CDR2 from the germline V gene are KGHSH and LQKENI. The CDR3 loop spans 15 amino acids. CDR3 nucleotide sequence: TGTGCCAGCTCACCAGAAGGGGTTCCTACCTACGAGCAGTACTTC. It is translated as CASSPEGVPTYEQYF. The full variable domain, completed using reference TRBV18 and TRBJ2-7, is NAGVMQNPRHLVRRRGQEARLRCSPMKGHSHVYWYRQLPEEGLKFMVYLQKENIIDESGMPKERFSAEFPKEGPSILRIQQVVRGDSAAYFCASSPEGVPTYEQYFGPGTRLTVT.

The chain couples TRBV6-1 to TRBJ1-5; D gene uncertain. The V end was cut by 11 bases, the J end by 9 bases, with 11 bases between. Germline-derived CDR1 and CDR2 are MNHNS and SASEGT. The CDR3 runs to 10 residues. CDR3 in amino acids: CAAGMAPQHF. The CDR3 nucleotides read TGTGCCGCCGGGATGGCGCCCCAGCATTTT.

V is TRBV5-1 and J is TRBJ2-3; 7 bases agree with TRBD1. V lost 0 bases and J lost 3; bases outside the gene matches: 1. This CDR3 region has 14 residues. Germline V gives CDR1 SGHRS, CDR2 YFSETQ. CDR3 region: CASSLGDRTDTQYF. Here the CDR3 DNA reads TGCGCCAGCAGCTTGGGGGACAGAACAGATACGCAGTATTTT.

This chain uses TRBV4-1 with TRBJ2-7; D possibly uses TRBD1 or TRBD2 (5 bases each). CDR3 length equals 15 residues. The germline V gene encodes CDR1 MGHRA and CDR2 YSYEKL. V was clipped by 0 bases and J by 7 bases, with 16 bases between them. CDR3 residues: CASSQDLGTGGEQYF. The CDR3 DNA reads as TGCGCCAGCAGCCAAGATTTAGGGACCGGAGGTGAGCAGTACTTC.

This chain uses TRBV9 with TRBJ1-2; 10 positions agree with TRBD1. CDR1 SGDLS and CDR2 YYNGEE come from the germline V gene. Losses at the gene ends were 3 bases for V and 4 bases for J; bases not matched to a gene: 6. The CDR3 consists of 15 residues. The CDR3 here is CASSDRDRGAYGYTF. The CDR3 DNA follows: TGTGCCAGCAGCGACCGGGACAGGGGAGCCTATGGCTACACCTTC.

The count of this clone is one. This chain uses TRBV2 with TRBJ1-5, with 7 bases fitting TRBD1. With V trimmed by 6 bases and J by 3 bases, 5 bases remained unmatched. CDR1 and CDR2 (germline): SNHLY, FYNNEI. The CDR3 totals 14 residues. CDR3 amino acids: CASRGDSPNQPQHF. The CDR3 coding sequence is TGTGCCAGCAGGGGGGACAGCCCCAATCAGCCCCAGCATTTT.